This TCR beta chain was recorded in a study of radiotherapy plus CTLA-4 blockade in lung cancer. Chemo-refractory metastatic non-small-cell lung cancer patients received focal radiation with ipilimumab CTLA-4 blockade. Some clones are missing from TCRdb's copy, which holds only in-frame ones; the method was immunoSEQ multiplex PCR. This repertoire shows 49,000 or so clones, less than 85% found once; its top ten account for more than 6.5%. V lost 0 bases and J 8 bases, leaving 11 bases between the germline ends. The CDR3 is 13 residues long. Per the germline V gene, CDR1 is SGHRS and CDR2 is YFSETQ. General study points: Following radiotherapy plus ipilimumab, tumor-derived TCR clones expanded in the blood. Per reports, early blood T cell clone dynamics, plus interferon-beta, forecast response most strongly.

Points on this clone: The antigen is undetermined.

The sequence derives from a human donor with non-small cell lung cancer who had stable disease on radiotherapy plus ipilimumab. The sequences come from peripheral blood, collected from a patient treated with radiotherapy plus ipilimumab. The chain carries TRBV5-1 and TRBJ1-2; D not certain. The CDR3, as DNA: TGCGCCAGCAGCTTGGCCCAAGGAGAGGGCTACACCTTC. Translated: CASSLAQGEGYTF.